The sequence of this T cell receptor beta chain was determined in a study of PD-L1 blockade in urothelial cancer. For the study at large: From about 2014, patients received atezolizumab, given as 1,200 mg intravenously every 3 weeks. Blood samples had a median of roughly 140,000 T cells.

V lost 6 bases and J lost 8, with 13 bases in between. Germline V CDR1 and CDR2: MNHNS, SASEGT. CDR3 size: 12 residues. Synthetic templates analogous to TCR were spiked into all PCRs individually. Generated by immunoSEQ multiplex PCR, the TCRdb table keeps only in-frame clones and is missing some. The data hold some 120,000 clones, with about 82% observed a single time. Time point indicated: peripheral blood 6 weeks after treatment start. The chain links TRBV6-1 to TRBJ2-5; perhaps TRBD2 as D (5 bases). The clonotype was recovered from a man in his fifties or sixties with urothelial cancer. The sequencing used PBMCs, collected around atezolizumab (anti-PD-L1) treatment. The CDR3 region is CASSFLGSTQYF. CDR3 bases: TGTGCCAGCAGCTTTTTGGGGAGTACCCAGTACTTC.